This T cell receptor (beta chain) was sequenced during a study of blood T cell repertoires in COVID-19. Across the whole study: The United States, Italy and Spain supplied acute and convalescent COVID-19 samples. The analysed material was cDNA or gDNA that came from T cells, B-cell-depleted T cells, or PBMCs.

In this sample, this clone turned up once. Libraries were prepared by immunoSEQ multiplex PCR; TCRdb keeps only in-frame clonotypes and omits some of them. The data show 16,000 or so clones, approximately 90% seen once. The sequencing input was peripheral blood. The TCR originated in a man at least 80 years old with acute or convalescent COVID-19.

The CDR3 nucleotides are TGCAGTGCTAGTTTAGGACAGGTGAATGGCTACACCTTC. Amino acids: CSASLGQVNGYTF. J is TRBJ1-2 and V is TRBV20-1; 7 bases map to TRBD1. The CDR3 is 13 amino acids. After removal of 3 bases from V and 6 bases from J, the junction contained 7 bases not matched to a gene. The germline V gene has CDR1 DFQATT and CDR2 SNEGSKA (reference sequence).